This T cell receptor beta chain originates from a study of cytomegalovirus exposure and HLA in healthy donors (dated by TCRdb to 2017 to 2019). For the study in its entirety: In an earlier analysis of roughly 500 of the donors, 250 to 350 Gb of sequence data and some 120 million unique TCR beta sequences from 150 million to 200 million T cells were reported. Roughly 300 gigabases of sequencing data and 70 million to 100 million unique TCR sequences made up an early release that covered over 550 HLA-typed donors. The genetic ancestry cluster associated with self-reported Caucasian donors included over 65% of the 350 to 500 genotyped donors. The aim of the study was to test whether cataloging public T cell receptors could identify signatures of past pathogen exposure. Using immunosequencing, the study profiled T cell repertoires from 640 or so subjects and related those repertoires to cytomegalovirus serostatus. In addition to the first cohort of 666 subjects, a separate validation cohort of 130 or so different subjects was used. To predict cytomegalovirus infection status, the study brought together high-throughput TCR immunosequencing, statistical association of individual TCRs with disease status, and machine learning. A later analysis re-examined previously published TCR beta repertoires from just over 650 donors and added high-resolution HLA genotyping to investigate patterns of TCR occurrence. Rather than using new phenotypic data, the later analysis identified candidate immune exposures from TCR beta sequences and from how often those sequences occurred across donors. An earlier analysis of fewer than 700 of the donors applied high-throughput TCR beta sequencing to assess whether each TCR beta V gene segment acted as functional or pseudogenic. Alongside the repertoire data, information on donor age, sex, ethnicity and CMV serostatus was compiled. A later genetic analysis used genome-wide SNP genotypes for about 60% of the roughly 700 donors, treating that subset as a discovery cohort. Every repertoire in the discovery cohort had been generated on one and the same sequencing platform. HLA typing covered class I and class II loci at four-digit resolution. Typing coverage varied by locus: 629-630 donors for A, B, C, DRB1 and DQB1; under 550 for DQA1; more than 600 for DPA1; approximately 490 for DPB1. Roughly 5 DR-DQ haplotypes were treated as single units for association and clustering because of strong linkage in the cohort. Among a few hundred genotyped donors of the cohort, an average of approximately 230,000 unique TCR beta nucleotide sequences were sequenced per donor, around a sixth of them non-productive.

The cohort comprised 670 or so healthy bone marrow donors. All cohort members were sampled while nominally healthy, although unrecorded immune exposures were likely present. The donor tested CMV seronegative, placing the donor among the 350 to 400 seronegative members of the cohort. Every donor gave a peripheral blood sample, and the peripheral blood mononuclear cells from that sample were used for TCR beta sequencing. The Qiagen DNeasy Blood Extraction Kit was used to extract genomic DNA from the blood cell samples. The protocol used for the library was the immunoSEQ multiplex PCR assay. The multiplex PCR relied on a mix of 60 forward primers for TCR Vbeta segments and 13 reverse primers for TCR Jbeta segments. The CDR3 region of rearranged TCR beta genes was amplified from genomic DNA with a multiplex PCR assay. The amplified TCR beta libraries were sequenced on the Illumina HiSeq System as 87-base-pair reads. As for how the authors treated the data: A later analysis tallied approximately 87 million unique TCR beta chains across the 666 repertoires, and approximately 9.9 million of those chains were shared by two or more donors. To remove PCR and sequencing errors, raw reads were error-corrected and collapsed into unique sequences using a nearest-neighbor algorithm that merged closely related sequences. V, D and J gene segments were assigned by aligning CDR3 sequences to IMGT reference sequences. Each retained sequence needed at least a six-nucleotide match to both a V gene segment and a J gene segment. Rearrangements were called productive when the CDR3 lacked stop codons and stayed in frame with V and J; all others were non-productive. CDR3 was defined according to IMGT convention as the region running from the second conserved V-encoded cysteine to the conserved J-encoded phenylalanine. The earlier analysis of fewer than 750 of the donors excluded sequences that lacked an unambiguous match to a single V gene segment. In an earlier analysis of approximately 560 of the donors, a V segment was called functional when productive rearrangements were above 56.7%, and segregating when the standard deviation between donors exceeded 5%. A statistical classification framework was built for diagnosing cytomegalovirus status from the catalog of TCR beta chain sequences. In a later analysis, V and J genes were assigned by comparing TCR nucleotide sequences against IMGT/GENE-DB human TR gene sequences. A later analysis assigned CDR3 sequences and most-parsimonious VDJ recombination scenarios with the TCRdist pipeline. In a later analysis, each TCR beta chain was defined by its CDR3 amino acid sequence together with its V-gene family, and reads lacking a unique V-gene family were excluded. As a way to deal with suspected cross-contamination and a sequencing artifact, a later analysis dropped 450 to 600 nucleotide sequences that were highly shared and had low generation probability. In a later analysis, a clonal expansion index was calculated for each public chain from normalized within-repertoire ranks of inferred template counts. In a later analysis, generation probabilities were computed using a VDJ recombination model fitted to out-of-frame rearrangements, and the results were checked against IGoR. In a later analysis, TCR-TCR, TCR-HLA and TCR-CMV co-occurrence was scored with hypergeometric tests, and a repertoire-size bias correction was applied to TCR pairs. False discovery rates were estimated in a later analysis by permuting HLA or CMV assignments 20 times. In a later analysis, co-occurring TCRs were grouped using DBSCAN, with TCRdist sequence similarity added in when clustering inside HLA-allele-positive subsets. Co-occurrence clustering excluded repertoires with fewer than 30,000 or more than 120,000 public chains, plus five with anomalous nucleotide sharing. What TCRdb holds here is the immuneACCESS table cut down to in-frame rearrangements. Part of the clones is not present; checked against another copy, under half of the missing clones reflect an unresolved V gene, and the others are unexplained. The D gene and trimming were derived from the DNA, and the V and J assignments and clone size from that table. The sample table holds 150,000 or so clones, of which around two thirds were seen once. The leading ten clones occupy around 1.6% of the sample.

Comments on this clone: Its antigen has not been determined. No qualities accompany the bases; no much larger clone lies one base away.

The CDR3 sequence holds 14 residues, the cysteine and phenylalanine included. Just the 42-base CDR3 DNA is kept, in frame starting at base 1. The V and J ends are trimmed by 4 bases and 6 bases, leaving 14 bases between them. Sequences SGHRS (CDR1) and YFSETQ (CDR2) are obtained from the germline V gene. The full study reports these points: A cluster of highly shared sequence variants was judged likely to be a technical artifact of the sequencing pipeline. A later analysis associated roughly 17,000 TCR beta sequences with specific HLA alleles at a false discovery rate of 0.05. Several of the top co-occurrence clusters appeared to be linked to parvovirus B19, influenza, CMV and Epstein-Barr virus, according to a later analysis. According to a later analysis, TCR association rates differed among HLA loci, with DRB1 alleles showing the most associated TCRs and HLA-C alleles showing the fewest. The study listed approximately 160 TCR beta chains as associated with cytomegalovirus. A later analysis found that most CMV-associated TCR beta chains appeared HLA-restricted, with HLA associations seemingly driven largely by CMV exposure. A few of the identified cytomegalovirus-associated TCR beta chains were confirmed in vitro to be specific for cytomegalovirus antigens. While some public TCRs were present in many individuals, most TCR sequences turned up only very rarely across donors. Because the 87-base-pair reads could not distinguish some IMGT-functional V segments, including TRBV6-2 and TRBV6-3, those segments were excluded. In this cohort, only TCR beta chains were sequenced, and detectable features were limited by the absence of alpha or paired-chain data. The authors suggested that the approach could potentially be extended to other disease states and immunological phenotypes. Because some donors lacked HLA typing at each locus, the association tests relied only on the typed subset. Because counts were too low, some 17 rarely observed V segments, including chromosome 9 orphons, were left out of the earlier analysis of some 640 of the donors. In a later analysis, HLA-associated TCR beta chains showed more clonal expansion and lower generation probabilities than non-associated chains that were equally common. A later genetic analysis reported fewer N-insertions in productive TCRs among donors in an Asian-associated ancestry cluster than the roughly 650-donor mean. Roughly uniform sequencing depth across donors was assumed in presence/absence analyses, although this assumption may not hold. When HLA alleles, especially DR and DQ, strongly co-occurred, TCR associations were difficult to assign to individual alleles. The classifier was reported to diagnose cytomegalovirus status with high specificity and sensitivity in both the original cohort and the validation cohort. CMV serostatus was the only immune exposure information available for the cohort. In a later genetic analysis, a missense DCLRE1C variant was associated with V-gene and J-gene trimming of TCR beta chains, and the association was replicated in an independent cohort. Correlated functional status among segregating V segments might reflect linkage disequilibrium, but an unknown experimental factor could not be ruled out. A further reported finding was that TCR beta sequences accurately predicted the HLA-A and HLA-B alleles for most subjects in the first cohort. Broadly in line with IMGT annotations, most TCR beta V segments showed up in productive rearrangements about 87% or about 30% of the time in an earlier analysis of around 600 of the donors.

The sequencing sample was made of PBMCs. The sequence came from a woman aged 18-29 years in good health and CMV-seronegative. Recombination connected TRBV5-1 to TRBJ2-1; the D gene is possibly TRBD2, with 6 bases matching. The DNA reads TGCGCCAGCAGCCCGACTAGTATGGGCAATGAGCAGTTCTTC. Translated, this is CASSPTSMGNEQFF. When the CDR3 is completed using the reference TRBV5-1 and TRBJ2-1 genes on either side, the full variable domain is KAGVTQTPRYLIKTRGQQVTLSCSPISGHRSVSWYQQTPGQGLQFLFEYFSETQRNKGNFPGRFSGRQFSNSRSEMNVSTLELGDSALYLCASSPTSMGNEQFFGPGTRLTVL.